The 5 T cell receptor beta chains given below trace back to one sample, sequenced in a study of CD8 T cells in ankylosing spondylitis. One entry per CDR3 protein, called by TCRdb with MiXCR from the 5' RACE reads. The sample records about 260,000 distinct CDR3 sequences, more than 20% being singletons. Sequencing used blood, either unsorted or a sorted T cell fraction (not recorded which). These receptors were collected from a male donor with ankylosing spondylitis or in good health (not recorded which).

The chain employs TRBV20-1 and TRBJ2-5; 8 bases match TRBD1. The germline V gene encodes CDR1 DFQATT and CDR2 SNEGSKA (reference sequence). The CDR3 loop spans 15 amino acids. V lost 0 bases and J lost 4; bases outside the gene matches: 7. The CDR3 loop is CSARDPAGTGETQYF. CDR3 DNA: TGCAGTGCTAGAGATCCGGCAGGGACAGGAGAGACCCAGTACTTC.

This chain uses TRBV20-1 with TRBJ1-2; no definite D call. This CDR3 spans 12 amino acids. Germline loops: CDR1 DFQATT, CDR2 SNEGSKA (reference sequence). V was shortened by 0 bases and J by 8 bases, with 10 bases between the two germline ends. The CDR3 DNA is TGCAGTGCTAGAGAGGGCCTTGGGGGCTACACCTTC. Translation: CSAREGLGGYTF.

This clonotype was seen ten or more times. This chain uses TRBV20-1 with TRBJ1-1, with TRBD1 identical over 8 bases. The CDR3 contains 13 residues. Trimming removed 3 bases from V and 4 bases from J; junction bases left unmatched: 4. The germline CDR1 and CDR2 sequences are DFQATT and SNEGSKA (reference sequence). CDR3 DNA sequence: TGCAGTGCTAGTTATCAGGGGGCCACTGAAGCTTTCTTT. This translates into CSASYQGATEAFF.

This clonotype was observed a few times. J is TRBJ2-7 and V is TRBV20-1, with 7 nucleotides matching TRBD1. V shed 0 bases and J 3 bases; nucleotides not matched to a gene: 8. Germline lookup yields CDR1 DFQATT and CDR2 SNEGSKA (reference sequence). CDR3 size: 15 residues. CDR3 amino acids: CSAREGQKPFYEQYF. DNA for the CDR3: TGCAGTGCTAGAGAGGGACAGAAGCCCTTCTACGAGCAGTACTTC.

This clonotype was counted ten times or more. The genes are TRBV20-1 and TRBJ1-1; D not certain. Trimming took 1 base from V and 0 from J, leaving 6 bases between them. Germline values: CDR1 DFQATT, CDR2 SNEGSKA (reference sequence). CDR3 length equals 13 residues. CDR3 protein: CSARGQMNTEAFF. DNA for the CDR3: TGCAGTGCTAGAGGGCAGATGAACACTGAAGCTTTCTTT.